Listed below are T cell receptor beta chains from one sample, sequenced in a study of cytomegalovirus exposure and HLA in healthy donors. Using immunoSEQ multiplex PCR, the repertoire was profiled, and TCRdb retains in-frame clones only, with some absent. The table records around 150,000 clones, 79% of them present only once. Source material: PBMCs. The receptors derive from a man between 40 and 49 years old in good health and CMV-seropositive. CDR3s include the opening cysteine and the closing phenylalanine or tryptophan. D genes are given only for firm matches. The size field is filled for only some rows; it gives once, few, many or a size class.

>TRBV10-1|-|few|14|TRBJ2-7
TGCGCCAGCAGTGAGTTTAGGGGATCGTACGAGCAGTACTTC
CASSEFRGSYEQYF
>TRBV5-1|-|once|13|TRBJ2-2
TGCGCCAGCAGCTTACTCACGGGCGGGGAGCTGTTTTTT
CASSLLTGGELFF
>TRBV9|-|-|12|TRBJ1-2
TGTGCCAGCAGCGTAGAGGGGTATGGCTACACCTTC
CASSVEGYGYTF
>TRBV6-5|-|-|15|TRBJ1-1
TGTGCCAGCAGTCTGACCCGGGTTCTGAACACTGAAGCTTTCTTT
CASSLTRVLNTEAFF
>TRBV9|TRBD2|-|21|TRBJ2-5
TGTGCCAGCAGCGCTTCGGACAGGGAAGGACTAGCGGGCACTTTGGGGGAGACCCAGTACTTC
CASSASDREGLAGTLGETQYF
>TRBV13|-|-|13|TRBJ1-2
TGTGCCAGCAGCTTAGTGAGAGGAAATGGCTACACCTTC
CASSLVRGNGYTF
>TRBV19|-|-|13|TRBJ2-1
TGTGCCAGTTGCTCCGGGAGCTACAATGAGCAGTTCTTC
CASCSGSYNEQFF
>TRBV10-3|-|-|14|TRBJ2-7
TGTGCCACCGTAGAAACAGGATTCTCCTACGAGCAGTACTTC
CATVETGFSYEQYF
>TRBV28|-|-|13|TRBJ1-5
TGTGCCAGCAGTCCTAATAGCAATCAGCCCCAGCATTTT
CASSPNSNQPQHF
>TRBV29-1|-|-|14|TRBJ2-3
TGCAGCGCCCGCGCGGACTATGGCACAGATACGCAGTATTTT
CSARADYGTDTQYF
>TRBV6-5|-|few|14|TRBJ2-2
-
CASSSSTGAGELFF
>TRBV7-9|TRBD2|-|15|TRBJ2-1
TGTGCCAGCAGCCGAGGGACTACAGCCGACAATGAGCAGTTCTTC
CASSRGTTADNEQFF
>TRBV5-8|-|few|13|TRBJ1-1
TGTGCCAGCAGCCTAATCAGGGGCACTGAAGCTTTCTTT
CASSLIRGTEAFF
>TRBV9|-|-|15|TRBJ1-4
TGTGCCAGCAGCGCCTCAGGGGAATGGAATGAAAAACTGTTTTTT
CASSASGEWNEKLFF
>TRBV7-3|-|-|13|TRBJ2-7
TGTGCCAGCAGCTTACTCGGCGGATACGAGCAGTACTTC
CASSLLGGYEQYF
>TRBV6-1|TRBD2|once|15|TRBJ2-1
TGTGCCAGCAAAGACGGGACTAGCGGGATGGATGAGCAGTTCTTC
CASKDGTSGMDEQFF
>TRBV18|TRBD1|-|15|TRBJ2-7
TGTGCCAGCTCACCAGGCCAGGGGGTATCTTACGAGCAGTACTTC
CASSPGQGVSYEQYF
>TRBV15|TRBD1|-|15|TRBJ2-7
TGTGCCACCAGCAGACTAACAGGGGGCAGTTACGAGCAGTACTTC
CATSRLTGGSYEQYF
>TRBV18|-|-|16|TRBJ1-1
TGTGCCAGCTCTCACGATCGACAGATCGTTGTCACTGAAGCTTTCTTT
CASSHDRQIVVTEAFF
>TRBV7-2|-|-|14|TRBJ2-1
TGTGCCAGCAGCCTCCTCCCCGGGAATAATGAGCAGTTCTTC
CASSLLPGNNEQFF
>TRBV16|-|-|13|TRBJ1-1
TGTGCCAGCAGCCAACAGGTCGGTAGGGGAGCTTTCTTT
CASSQQVGRGAFF
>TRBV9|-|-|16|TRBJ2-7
TGTGCCAGCAGCGTAGGGGGGCAGTTCTCCTCCTACGAGCAGTACTTC
CASSVGGQFSSYEQYF
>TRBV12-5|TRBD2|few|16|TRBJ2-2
TGTGCTAGTGGTTTGGTACAGACGGGAGGGATCGGGGAGCTGTTTTTT
CASGLVQTGGIGELFF
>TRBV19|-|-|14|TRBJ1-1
TGTGCCAGTAGTATTGGGGAGGCTAGCACTGAAGCTTTCTTT
CASSIGEASTEAFF
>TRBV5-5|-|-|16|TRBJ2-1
TGTGCCAGCAGCTTTTACTATACCACGTTCCGAAATGAGCAGTTCTTC
CASSFYYTTFRNEQFF
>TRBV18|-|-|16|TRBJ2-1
TGTGCCAGCTCACCACCGGAGCGGGCGCGGGAAGGTGAGCAGTTCTTC
CASSPPERAREGEQFF
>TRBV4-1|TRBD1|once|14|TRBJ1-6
TGCGCCAGCAGCGAGAGACAGGGTGGTTCACCCCTCCACTTT
CASSERQGGSPLHF
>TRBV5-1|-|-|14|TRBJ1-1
TGCGCCAGCAGCCCCGGACAGTTAGGTTCAGAAGCTTTCTTT
CASSPGQLGSEAFF
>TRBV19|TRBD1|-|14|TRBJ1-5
TGTGCCAGTAGAACAGGGGCCGGCAATCAGCCCCAGCATTTT
CASRTGAGNQPQHF
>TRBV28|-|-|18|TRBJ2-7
TGTGCCAGCAGCCCCGGGGGGTCAGGGGCCAAATACAACTACGAGCAGTACTTC
CASSPGGSGAKYNYEQYF
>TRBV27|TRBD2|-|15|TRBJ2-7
TGTGCCAGCAGAACTCCGGGACTAGGGAGCGCGGAGCAGTACTTC
CASRTPGLGSAEQYF
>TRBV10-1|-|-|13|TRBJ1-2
TGCGCCAGCAGTGAAGCGGGAAACTATGGCTACACCTTC
CASSEAGNYGYTF
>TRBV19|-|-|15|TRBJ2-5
TGTGCCAGTAGTATTCAGCCGACATCCCAAGAGACCCAGTACTTC
CASSIQPTSQETQYF
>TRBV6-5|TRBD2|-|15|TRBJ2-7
TGTGCCAGCAACAGGAGCCCAGCGGGAGGTTACGAGCAGTACTTC
CASNRSPAGGYEQYF
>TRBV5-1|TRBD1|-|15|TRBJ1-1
TGCGCCAGCAGCGGTGATCCGGGACAGAAGACTGAAGCTTTCTTT
CASSGDPGQKTEAFF
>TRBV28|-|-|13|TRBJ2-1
TGTGCCAGTAGGGCAGGGACCTACAATGAGCAGTTCTTC
CASRAGTYNEQFF
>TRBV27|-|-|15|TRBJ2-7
TGTGCCAGCAGTTTACTAGGTACAGGGATCTACGAGCAGTACTTC
CASSLLGTGIYEQYF
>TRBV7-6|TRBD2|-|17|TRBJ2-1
TGTGCCAGCAGCTTAGCGGGGACTAGCGGGAGTTGGAATGAGCAGTTCTTC
CASSLAGTSGSWNEQFF
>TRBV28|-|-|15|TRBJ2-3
TGTGCCAGCAGCCACTCGGGACTGAGCACAGATACGCAGTATTTT
CASSHSGLSTDTQYF
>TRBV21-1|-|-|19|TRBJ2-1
TGTGCCAGCAGCTACCTAAAACCTGGACTAGCGGGACCCTACAATGAGCAGTTCTTC
CASSYLKPGLAGPYNEQFF
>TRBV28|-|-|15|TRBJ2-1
TGTGCCAGCGCGCCCTGGGACTTACTCTACAATGAGCAGTTCTTC
CASAPWDLLYNEQFF